The 32 T cell receptor beta chains reported below all come from one sample, sequenced in a study of blood T cell repertoires in COVID-19. Generated by immunoSEQ multiplex PCR, the TCRdb table keeps only in-frame clones and is missing some. The table includes a few hundred thousand clones, 86% detected once. The sequenced material came from peripheral blood. The receptors here all came from a man older than 75 with acute or convalescent COVID-19.

The chain combines TRBV6-5 with TRBJ1-4; 7 nucleotides align to TRBD1. Germline V gene data show CDR1 as MNHEY and CDR2 as SVGAGI. The V segment lost 8 bases and the J segment 4 bases; nucleotides outside the gene matches: 4. The CDR3 loop spans 13 amino acids. The CDR3 DNA reads TGTGCCAGCGGACAGGAGTTTAATGAAAAACTGTTTTTT. The encoded protein is CASGQEFNEKLFF.

This chain joins TRBV5-1 and TRBJ1-1; D might be TRBD1 (5 bases). The CDR3 length is 13 residues. Germline assignment: CDR1 SGHRS and CDR2 YFSETQ. V lost 0 bases to trimming and J lost 8 bases, with 11 bases between them. The CDR3 sequence: CASSLARDSEAFF. Written as DNA, the CDR3 is TGCGCCAGCAGCTTGGCGCGGGACTCCGAAGCTTTCTTT.

The chain couples TRBV19 to TRBJ1-5; no clear D gene. Per the germline V gene, CDR1 is LNHDA and CDR2 is SQIVND (reference sequence). Trimming pared 5 bases from V and 4 bases from J, leaving 9 bases between. The CDR3 length is 13 residues. The DNA of the CDR3 is TGTGCCAGTAGTGTGAGGGATAATCAGCCCCAGCATTTT. Protein sequence: CASSVRDNQPQHF.

The rearrangement links TRBV11-2 to TRBJ2-1; TRBD2 agrees at 12 bases. The CDR3 contains 17 residues. The germline CDR1 and CDR2 sequences are SGHAT and FQNNGV. Trimming cost V 0 bases and J 7 bases; bases outside gene matches: 7. The CDR3: CASSLDLTSGRLNEQFF. The CDR3 DNA follows: TGTGCCAGCAGCTTAGATCTCACTAGCGGGAGGCTGAATGAGCAGTTCTTC.

The CDR3 nucleotides read TGTGCCAGCAGCGTAACTCGGGACAGGACCGCAACTAATGAAAAACTGTTTTTT. Residues: CASSVTRDRTATNEKLFF. J is TRBJ1-4 and V is TRBV5-6; 8 bases agree with TRBD1. The CDR3 length is 18 residues. Germline CDR1 reads SGHDT; CDR2 reads YYEEEE. After removal of 4 bases from V and 0 bases from J, the junction contained 11 bases not matched to a gene.

This chain uses TRBV7-9 with TRBJ1-1; unclear D gene. CDR3 length equals 13 residues. V was cut by 2 bases and J by 1 base, with 5 bases left in between. Germline V gives CDR1 SEHNR, CDR2 FQNEAQ (reference sequence). CDR3 sequence (DNA): TGTGCCAGCAGCTTACGGGGGAACACTGAAGCTTTCTTT. Residues: CASSLRGNTEAFF.

The gene calls are TRBV5-4 and TRBJ2-1, with TRBD1 as a possible D gene (8 bases). Trimming left V 4 bases short and J 4 bases short, with 15 bases between. Germline V gene data show CDR1 as SGHNT and CDR2 as YYREEE (reference sequence). The CDR3 contains 15 residues. The CDR3 DNA follows: TGTGCCAGCAGCATAGACAGGGGAGGGTACAATGAGCAGTTCTTC. Translation: CASSIDRGGYNEQFF.

This chain uses TRBV10-3 with TRBJ1-2; possible D gene TRBD1, 6 bases. Trimming shortened V by 6 bases and J by 5 bases, and 10 bases separated the two germline ends. CDR1 is ENHRY, CDR2 SYGVKD, per germline. The CDR3 covers 12 residues. The CDR3 region is CAISKGQYGYTF. CDR3 coding DNA: TGTGCCATCAGCAAAGGACAGTATGGCTACACCTTC.

This sequence joins TRBV6-2 or TRBV6-3 and TRBJ1-5; D remains unclear. V lost 2 bases to trimming and J lost 2 bases, with 13 bases between them. This CDR3 spans 16 amino acids. CDR1 MNHEY and CDR2 SVGEGT come from the germline V gene. The CDR3 DNA reads as TGTGCCAGCAGTTACGCCGAGGGTCGGCGCAATCAGCCCCAGCATTTT. Translation: CASSYAEGRRNQPQHF.

The rearrangement uses TRBV7-2 and TRBJ2-6, with 9 nucleotides matching TRBD1. The CDR3 contains 17 residues. Germline trimming cut 3 bases from V and 1 base from J; bases unmatched to any gene: 4. The germline V gene has CDR1 SGHTA and CDR2 FQGNSA. CDR3 protein: CASSLGGQGSGANVLTF. CDR3 DNA: TGTGCCAGCAGCTTGGGGGGACAGGGTTCTGGGGCCAACGTCCTGACTTTC.

The V gene is TRBV7-3, the J gene TRBJ2-3; 9 nucleotides match TRBD2. J was trimmed by 0 bases and V by 5 bases; bases with no gene match: 3. The CDR3 runs to 15 residues. CDR1 and CDR2 from the germline V gene are SGHTA and FQGTGA. The CDR3 bases are TGTGCCAGCAGCCGTAGCGGGGGTAGCACAGATACGCAGTATTTT. The encoded protein is CASSRSGGSTDTQYF.

This clone was seen a handful of times. The chain recombines TRBV29-1 with TRBJ2-1, with 11 bases aligning to TRBD1. After removal of 6 bases from V and 8 bases from J, the junction contained 6 bases not matched to a gene. From germline, CDR1 is SQVTM and CDR2 ANQGSEA. CDR3 size: 13 residues. The CDR3 sequence is CSVLRTGGDEQFF. The CDR3 DNA follows: TGCAGCGTCCTCCGGACAGGGGGCGATGAGCAGTTCTTC.

This clone is a singleton in its sample. The V gene is TRBV19, the J gene TRBJ1-1, with 8 positions matching TRBD1. Germline CDR1 and CDR2: LNHDA and SQIVND (reference sequence). V dropped 6 bases and J dropped 5; count of bases not matched to a gene: 11. CDR3 length: 15 amino acids. CDR3 region: CASSHRQGRGTEAFF. For the CDR3, the DNA is TGTGCCAGTAGCCACAGACAGGGGAGAGGGACTGAAGCTTTCTTT. Based on the CDR3 plus reference TRBV19 and TRBJ1-1, the full variable domain is DGGITQSPKYLFRKEGQNVTLSCEQNLNHDAMYWYRQDPGQGLRLIYYSQIVNDFQKGDIAEGYSVSREKKESFPLTVTSAQKNPTAFYLCASSHRQGRGTEAFFGQGTRLTVV.

This sequence joins TRBV27 and TRBJ2-2; tentatively, D is TRBD1 (5 bases). The V and J ends lost 7 bases and 5 bases respectively, with 14 bases between them. The CDR3 covers 14 residues. Germline V lookup: CDR1 MNHEY, CDR2 SMNVEV (reference sequence). CDR3 residues: CASKGSPGTGELFF. CDR3 sequence (DNA): TGTGCCAGCAAAGGTTCCCCAGGGACCGGGGAGCTGTTTTTT.

The chain has TRBV28 and TRBJ2-2, with 9 bases identical to TRBD1. The germline gives CDR1 MDHEN, CDR2 SYDVKM. There are 16 residues in the CDR3. Trimming cost V 6 bases and J 4 bases; bases outside gene matches: 9. CDR3: CASREAGQGSTGELFF. CDR3 DNA: TGTGCCAGCAGGGAAGCGGGACAGGGAAGCACCGGGGAGCTGTTTTTT. Using reference TRBV28 and TRBJ2-2 for the parts outside the CDR3, the full variable domain is DVKVTQSSRYLVKRTGEKVFLECVQDMDHENMFWYRQDPGLGLRLIYFSYDVKMKEKGDIPEGYSVSREKKERFSLILESASTNQTSMYLCASREAGQGSTGELFFGEGSRLTVL.

The chain recombines TRBV12-3 or TRBV12-4 with TRBJ1-4; D might be TRBD1 (5 bases). The V and J ends lost 6 bases and 8 bases respectively, with 13 bases between them. The CDR3 runs to 13 residues. The chain's CDR3 is CASSWGIGEKLFF. The DNA of the CDR3 is TGTGCCAGCAGCTGGGGCATCGGGGAAAAACTGTTTTTT.

The V and J genes are TRBV4-1 and TRBJ2-7, with 7 bases lining up with TRBD2. V shed 3 bases, J shed 2 bases, and the junction held 4 bases outside the gene matches. The CDR3 length is 14 residues. Germline CDR1 and CDR2: MGHRA and YSYEKL. Written as DNA, the CDR3 is TGCGCCAGCAGCCATACCAGCGGGGCCTACGAGCAGTACTTC. Translated: CASSHTSGAYEQYF.

V and J are TRBV7-2 and TRBJ1-6; possible D gene TRBD1, 6 bases. Trimming cost V 5 bases and J 8 bases, with 25 bases left between them. CDR3 length: 18 amino acids. Germline CDR1 SGHTA, CDR2 FQGNSA. CDR3: CASSEVSIRDTVYSPLHF. CDR3 DNA sequence: TGTGCCAGCAGCGAGGTCAGCATCCGGGACACGGTTTATTCACCCCTCCACTTT.

This sequence joins TRBV27 and TRBJ2-7; 7 positions agree with TRBD1. J was trimmed by 6 bases and V by 5 bases; bases with no gene match: 16. The CDR3 length is 16 residues. The germline CDR1 and CDR2 sequences are MNHEY and SMNVEV (reference sequence). The CDR3, as DNA: TGTGCCAGCAGTGGGGAAACCGGGACAGCAAAAGGCGAGCAGTACTTC. Protein: CASSGETGTAKGEQYF.

This clone was counted only a few times. The chain employs TRBV14 and TRBJ1-4; 7 bases align to TRBD1. This CDR3 region has 15 residues. Germline assignment: CDR1 SGHDN and CDR2 FVKESK. The V segment lost 4 bases and the J segment 4 bases; nucleotides outside the gene matches: 6. The CDR3 nucleotides are TGTGCCAGCAGCCGGTTATCAGGGGGTAATGAAAAACTGTTTTTT. Its translation: CASSRLSGGNEKLFF.

The CDR3 nucleotides read TGTGCCAGCAGTTTGGTCAGGGCCAGGGGCACTGAAGCTTTCTTT. Protein sequence: CASSLVRARGTEAFF. The chain is built from TRBV28 and TRBJ1-1; D is perhaps TRBD1 (6 bases). From germline, CDR1 is MDHEN and CDR2 SYDVKM. Trimming removed 3 bases from V and 4 bases from J, with 15 bases in between. The length of the CDR3 is 15 residues.

The chain carries TRBV6-5 and TRBJ1-5, with D possibly being TRBD1 (6 bases). In germline, CDR1 is MNHEY, CDR2 SVGAGI. The CDR3 contains 14 residues. The ends were cut back, 6 bases at V and 6 bases at J, with 15 bases in the middle. The DNA of the CDR3 is TGTGCCAGCAGCTCCGGACAGAAACTTCAGCCCCAGCATTTT. Its translation: CASSSGQKLQPQHF.

J is TRBJ2-7 and V is TRBV19; 14 bases match TRBD2. The CDR3 runs 16 residues. Trimming at V came to 3 bases and at J to 7 bases, leaving 8 bases not matched to a gene. Germline lookup yields CDR1 LNHDA and CDR2 SQIVND (reference sequence). CDR3 in amino acids: CASSMRLAGGLGEQYF. The CDR3 nucleotides read TGTGCCAGTAGTATGAGACTAGCGGGAGGGCTCGGGGAGCAGTACTTC.

The rearrangement joins TRBV3-1 (or the pseudogene TRBV3-2) to TRBJ2-1; 11 nucleotides align to TRBD2. CDR3 length: 19 amino acids. J was trimmed by 4 bases and V by 3 bases; bases with no gene match: 14. Germline lookup yields CDR1 LGHDT and CDR2 YNNKEL (reference sequence). CDR3 protein: CASSQEDGLAGQRYNEQFF. The CDR3 DNA sequence: TGTGCCAGCAGCCAGGAAGATGGACTAGCGGGTCAACGGTACAATGAGCAGTTCTTC.

The chain employs TRBV23-1 and TRBJ1-1, with 8 bases that match TRBD1. TRBV23-1 is identified as an open reading frame with a role that is uncertain. V lost 3 bases, J lost 0 bases, and 12 bases stayed unmatched. The length of the CDR3 is 18 residues. The CDR3 nucleotides read TGCGCCAGCAGTCACCGCCCGGGACAGGCGCCCATGAACACTGAAGCTTTCTTT. Encoded protein: CASSHRPGQAPMNTEAFF.

The chain recombines TRBV19 with TRBJ1-6; D is possibly TRBD1 (6 bases). The germline gives CDR1 LNHDA, CDR2 SQIVND (reference sequence). This CDR3 has 15 residues. Trimming cost V 5 bases and J 7 bases, with 15 bases left between them. This CDR3 is CASSPGTTMNSPLHF. CDR3 coding DNA: TGTGCCAGTAGTCCCGGGACAACGATGAATTCACCCCTCCACTTT.

The gene calls are TRBV18 and TRBJ1-4, with TRBD1 matching over 7 bases. The CDR3 covers 16 residues. Trimming removed 2 bases from V and 3 bases from J; junction bases left unmatched: 6. CDR1 and CDR2 from the germline V gene are KGHSH and LQKENI. The CDR3 region has the DNA TGTGCCAGCTCACCAAAGGGGGCCCGGCCTAATGAAAAACTGTTTTTT. This gives the protein CASSPKGARPNEKLFF.

The chain couples TRBV7-9 to TRBJ1-5; D is ambiguous. The CDR3 is 12 amino acids. Germline-derived CDR1 and CDR2 are SEHNR and FQNEAQ (reference sequence). The V gene lost 8 bases and the J gene lost 4 bases, with 9 bases spanning the gap. The CDR3 bases are TGTGCCAGCGGAGTAGGTAATCAGCCCCAGCATTTT. Protein product: CASGVGNQPQHF.

The J gene is TRBJ2-1, the V gene TRBV6-4; TRBD2 agrees at 8 bases. Germline trimming cut 5 bases from V and 9 bases from J; bases unmatched to any gene: 12. The CDR3 loop spans 15 amino acids. Germline V gene lookup returns CDR1 MRHNA and CDR2 SNTAGT. The CDR3 loop is CASSPEEGGGTEQFF. CDR3 coding DNA: TGTGCCAGCAGTCCTGAAGAGGGCGGGGGGACTGAGCAGTTCTTC.

The chain carries TRBV15 and TRBJ1-5, with a weak D call TRBD1 (5 bases). The CDR3 has 15 residues. Germline CDR1 is LNHNV and CDR2 is YYDKDF (reference sequence). Trimming removed 0 bases at V and 7 bases at J, with 13 bases between. DNA of the CDR3: TGTGCCACCAGCAGAGATTCGGGGGGGTGGCAGCCCCAGCATTTT. Protein sequence: CATSRDSGGWQPQHF.

The rearrangement uses TRBV6-5 and TRBJ2-1; D not certain. This CDR3 spans 15 amino acids. In germline, CDR1 is MNHEY, CDR2 SVGAGI. Between the trimmed V and J ends, which lost 2 bases and 2 bases, there was a span of 10 bases. This chain's CDR3 is CASSYLDGPYNEQFF. The CDR3, as DNA: TGTGCCAGCAGTTACCTAGACGGCCCCTACAATGAGCAGTTCTTC.

As to this clone: Other DNA variants within this sample encode the same CDR3. The chain carries TRBV2 and TRBJ1-5; 8 nucleotides line up with TRBD1. Trimming removed 4 bases from V and 2 bases from J; junction bases left unmatched: 10. The CDR3 loop spans 17 amino acids. Germline assignment: CDR1 SNHLY and CDR2 FYNNEI. Here the CDR3 reads CASSASTGGIGNQPQHF. The CDR3 region has the DNA TGTGCCAGCAGTGCTTCTACAGGGGGTATTGGCAATCAGCCCCAGCATTTT.